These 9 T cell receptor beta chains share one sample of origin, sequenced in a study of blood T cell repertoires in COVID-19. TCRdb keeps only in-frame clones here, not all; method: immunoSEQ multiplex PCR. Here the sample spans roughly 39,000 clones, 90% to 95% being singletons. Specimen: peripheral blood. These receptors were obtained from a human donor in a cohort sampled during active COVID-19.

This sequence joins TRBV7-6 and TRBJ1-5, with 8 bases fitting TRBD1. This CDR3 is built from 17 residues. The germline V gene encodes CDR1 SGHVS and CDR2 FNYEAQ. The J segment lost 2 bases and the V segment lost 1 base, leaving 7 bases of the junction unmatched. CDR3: CASSLGSRGQGNQPQHF. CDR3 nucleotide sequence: TGTGCCAGCAGCTTAGGGTCCAGGGGGCAGGGCAATCAGCCCCAGCATTTT.

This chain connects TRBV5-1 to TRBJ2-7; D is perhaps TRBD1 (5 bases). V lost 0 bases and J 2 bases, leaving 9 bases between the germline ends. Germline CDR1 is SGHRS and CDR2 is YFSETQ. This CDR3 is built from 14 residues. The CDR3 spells CASSLGSGTYEQYF. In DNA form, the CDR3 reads TGCGCCAGCAGCTTGGGATCAGGGACCTACGAGCAGTACTTC.

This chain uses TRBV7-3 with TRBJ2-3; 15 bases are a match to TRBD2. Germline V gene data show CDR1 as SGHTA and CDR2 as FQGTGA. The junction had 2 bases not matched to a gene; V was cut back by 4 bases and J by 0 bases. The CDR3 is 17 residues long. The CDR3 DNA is TGTGCCAGCAGCTCGGGGACTAGCGGGGGGAGCACAGATACGCAGTATTTT. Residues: CASSSGTSGGSTDTQYF. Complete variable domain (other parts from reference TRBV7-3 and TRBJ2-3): GAGVSQTPSNKVTEKGKYVELRCDPISGHTALYWYRQSLGQGPEFLIYFQGTGAADDSGLPNDRFFAVRPEGSVSTLKIQRTERGDSAVYLCASSSGTSGGSTDTQYFGPGTRLTVL.

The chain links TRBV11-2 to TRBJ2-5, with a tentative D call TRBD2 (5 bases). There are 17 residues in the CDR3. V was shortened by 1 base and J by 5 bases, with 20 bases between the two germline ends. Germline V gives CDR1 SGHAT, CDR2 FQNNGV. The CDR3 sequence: CASSLGLQRTFGETQYF. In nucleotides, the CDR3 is TGTGCCAGCAGCTTAGGACTGCAAAGGACTTTTGGGGAGACCCAGTACTTC.

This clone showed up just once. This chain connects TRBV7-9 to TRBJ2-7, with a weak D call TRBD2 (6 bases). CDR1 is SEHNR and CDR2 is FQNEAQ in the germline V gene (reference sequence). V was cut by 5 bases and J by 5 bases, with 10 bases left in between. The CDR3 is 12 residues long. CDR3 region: CASSQGLNEQYF. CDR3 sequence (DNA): TGTGCCAGCAGCCAGGGACTGAACGAGCAGTACTTC. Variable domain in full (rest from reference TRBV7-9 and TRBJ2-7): DTGVSQNPRHKITKRGQNVTFRCDPISEHNRLYWYRQTLGQGPEFLTYFQNEAQLEKSRLLSDRFSAERPKGSFSTLEIQRTEQGDSAMYLCASSQGLNEQYFGPGTRLTVT.

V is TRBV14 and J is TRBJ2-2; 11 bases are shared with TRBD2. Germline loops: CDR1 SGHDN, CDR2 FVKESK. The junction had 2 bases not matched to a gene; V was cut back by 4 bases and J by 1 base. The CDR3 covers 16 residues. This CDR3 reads CASSLLAGVNTGELFF. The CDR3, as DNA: TGTGCCAGCAGCCTACTAGCGGGGGTGAACACCGGGGAGCTGTTTTTT.

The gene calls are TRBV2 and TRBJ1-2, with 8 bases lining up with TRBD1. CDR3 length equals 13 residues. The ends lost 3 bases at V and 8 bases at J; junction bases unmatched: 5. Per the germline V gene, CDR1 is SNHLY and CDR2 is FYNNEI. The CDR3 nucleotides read TGTGCCAGCAGTGAGACAGGGGACGGGGGCTACACCTTC. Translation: CASSETGDGGYTF.

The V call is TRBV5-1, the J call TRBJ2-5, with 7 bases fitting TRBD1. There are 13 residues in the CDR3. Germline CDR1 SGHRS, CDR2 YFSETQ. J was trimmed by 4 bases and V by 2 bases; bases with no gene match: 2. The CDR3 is CASSLGGAETQYF. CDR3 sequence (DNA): TGCGCCAGCAGCTTAGGGGGCGCAGAGACCCAGTACTTC.

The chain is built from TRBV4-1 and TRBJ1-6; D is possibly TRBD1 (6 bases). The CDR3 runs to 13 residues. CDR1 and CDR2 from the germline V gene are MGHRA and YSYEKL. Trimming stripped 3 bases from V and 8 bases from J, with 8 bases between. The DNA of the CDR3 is TGCGCCAGCAGCCAGGGGGCAGATTCACCCCTCCACTTT. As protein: CASSQGADSPLHF.